These 12 T cell receptor beta chains originate from one sample sequenced in a study of blood T cell repertoires in COVID-19. Produced via immunoSEQ multiplex PCR; TCRdb's table is partial and in-frame only. The table includes 200,000 or so clones, roughly 80% detected once. Material for sequencing was peripheral blood. The receptors were gathered from a woman aged 60-75 years who had recovered from COVID-19.

J is TRBJ1-1 and V is TRBV6-6; 8 bases fit TRBD1. Germline V lookup: CDR1 MNHNY, CDR2 SVGAGI (reference sequence). CDR3 size: 16 residues. J was trimmed by 0 bases and V by 7 bases; bases with no gene match: 10. CDR3: CASTDRGGSVNTEAFF. CDR3 in DNA: TGTGCCAGCACTGACAGGGGAGGCTCTGTGAACACTGAAGCTTTCTTT.

The rearrangement uses TRBV7-9 and TRBJ1-5, with 8 positions matching TRBD1. The germline V gene has CDR1 SEHNR and CDR2 FQNEAQ (reference sequence). The CDR3 extends over 14 amino acids. The trim removed 4 bases at V and 7 bases at J, leaving 6 bases unmatched. The CDR3 bases are TGTGCCAGCAGCTACGGACAGGGTGGGCAGCCCCAGCATTTT. As protein: CASSYGQGGQPQHF.

The chain joins TRBV7-2 to TRBJ2-1; D is perhaps TRBD1 (6 bases). This CDR3 has 15 amino acids. Germline lookup yields CDR1 SGHTA and CDR2 FQGNSA. V was shortened by 2 bases and J by 4 bases, with 12 bases between the two germline ends. CDR3 residues: CASSLTGHLYNEQFF. The CDR3, as DNA: TGTGCCAGCAGCTTAACGGGACACCTATACAATGAGCAGTTCTTC. Based on the CDR3 plus reference TRBV7-2 and TRBJ2-1, the full variable domain is GAGVSQSPSNKVTEKGKDVELRCDPISGHTALYWYRQSLGQGLEFLIYFQGNSAPDKSGLPSDRFSAERTGGSVSTLTIQRTQQEDSAVYLCASSLTGHLYNEQFFGPGTRLTVL.

A single count supports this clone. At one end the junction does not follow the germline gene, possibly because of a read error. The chain joins TRBV19 to TRBJ1-2, with 7 bases identical to TRBD1. CDR1 is LNHDA and CDR2 is SQIVND in the germline V gene (reference sequence). The CDR3 contains 16 residues. CDR3 protein: CASSIDQGTANNGYTF. In nucleotides, the CDR3 is TGTGCCAGTAGTATAGACCAGGGGACAGCTAACAATGGCTACACCTTC.

For the CDR3, the DNA is TGTGCCAGCAGCTCCGTAGCGGGGGACCCCTACGAGCAGTACTTC. Protein sequence: CASSSVAGDPYEQYF. The chain employs TRBV11-2 and TRBJ2-7; 9 bases match TRBD2. The V gene end was trimmed by 4 bases and the J gene end by 2 bases; junction bases not matched to a gene: 6. Germline values: CDR1 SGHAT, CDR2 FQNNGV. This CDR3 spans 15 amino acids. Complete variable domain (other parts from reference TRBV11-2 and TRBJ2-7): EAGVAQSPRYKIIEKRQSVAFWCNPISGHATLYWYQQILGQGPKLLIQFQNNGVVDDSQLPKDRFSAERLKGVDSTLKIQPAKLEDSAVYLCASSSVAGDPYEQYFGPGTRLTVT.

The gene calls are TRBV4-1 and TRBJ2-2, with D tentatively TRBD1 (5 bases). The germline V gene encodes CDR1 MGHRA and CDR2 YSYEKL. The CDR3 consists of 19 residues. Trimming left V 1 base short and J 4 bases short, with 22 bases between. The CDR3 DNA reads TGCGCCAGCAGCCAAGCACGGGTGACGCGCCAGGGCAGCACCGGGGAGCTGTTTTTT. Protein sequence: CASSQARVTRQGSTGELFF.

The chain has TRBV18 and TRBJ1-2; 7 nucleotides agree with TRBD1. The V gene end was trimmed by 5 bases and the J gene end by 12 bases; junction bases not matched to a gene: 12. Per germline, CDR1 KGHSH and CDR2 LQKENI. The CDR3 contains 13 residues. CDR3: CASSSQNRGTDTF. The CDR3 bases are TGTGCCAGCTCATCTCAAAACAGGGGAACCGACACCTTC.

The J gene is TRBJ1-1, the V gene TRBV7-2; D gene ambiguous. Germline CDR1 is SGHTA and CDR2 is FQGNSA. CDR3 length: 13 residues. V shed 1 base and J shed 11 bases, with 14 bases lying between them. CDR3 in amino acids: CASSLEAGQMAFF. As DNA, the CDR3 is TGTGCCAGCAGCTTAGAGGCGGGCCAGATGGCTTTCTTT.

The J gene is TRBJ2-7, the V gene TRBV2, with D hard to call. CDR1 SNHLY and CDR2 FYNNEI come from the germline V gene. CDR3 size: 15 residues. V lost 2 bases to trimming and J lost 0 bases, with 11 bases between them. CDR3 bases: TGTGCCAGCAGTGAAATCCAGTGGGCCTCCTACGAGCAGTACTTC. Residues: CASSEIQWASYEQYF.

The chain recombines TRBV5-5 with TRBJ2-2; 7 nucleotides match TRBD1. V dropped 4 bases and J dropped 0; count of bases not matched to a gene: 9. There are 17 residues in the CDR3. Germline V gene sequence: CDR1 SGHKS, CDR2 YYEKEE (reference sequence). DNA for the CDR3: TGTGCCAGCAGCCAGTCGGACAGGAACGCGAACACCGGGGAGCTGTTTTTT. It encodes CASSQSDRNANTGELFF.

This chain links TRBV9 with TRBJ2-1, with 9 bases fitting TRBD2. The length of the CDR3 is 14 residues. V lost 4 bases to trimming and J lost 7 bases; unmatched junction nucleotides: 6. Germline CDR1 and CDR2: SGDLS and YYNGEE. CDR3 sequence (DNA): TGTGCCAGCAGCCCTGCGGGGGGGCTGAATGAGCAGTTCTTC. It specifies CASSPAGGLNEQFF.

This clone has a single count. The chain is built from TRBV18 and TRBJ1-1; D ambiguous. The CDR3 is made up of 12 amino acids. Trimming took off 2 bases at V and 8 bases at J, with 9 bases between the two ends. Germline V gene lookup returns CDR1 KGHSH and CDR2 LQKENI. The CDR3 spells CASSPWGEEAFF. Here the CDR3 DNA reads TGTGCCAGCTCACCATGGGGAGAAGAAGCTTTCTTT.